Listed here are 20 T cell receptor beta chains from one sample, sequenced in a study of T cells after yellow fever vaccination. MiXCR was run by TCRdb on the 5' RACE reads, yielding one entry per CDR3 protein. The table has about 210,000 distinct CDR3 sequences, roughly 6.3% seen once. Specimen: CD4+ T cells sorted from PBMCs, collected on the day of the yellow fever booster vaccination. Source of these receptors: a man between 25 and 39 years old who received the YFV17D yellow fever vaccine.

This clonotype was counted a few times. This rearrangement joins TRBV5-1 to TRBJ1-4; TRBD1 agrees at 7 bases. From germline, CDR1 is SGHRS and CDR2 YFSETQ. This CDR3 is 16 amino acids long. The J segment lost 3 bases and the V segment lost 5 bases, leaving 10 bases of the junction unmatched. The CDR3 spells CASSPTLGTANEKLFF. The CDR3 DNA sequence: TGCGCCAGCAGTCCTACACTCGGGACAGCTAATGAAAAACTGTTTTTT.

This clonotype has a count of ten or more. The chain uses TRBV6-5 and TRBJ1-2, with D maybe TRBD1 (5 bases). The CDR3 loop spans 12 amino acids. With 5 bases removed from V and 8 bases from J, the gap between germline ends came to 12 bases. CDR1 MNHEY and CDR2 SVGAGI come from the germline V gene. The CDR3 is CASSTGSRGYTF. The DNA for the CDR3 is TGTGCCAGCAGTACAGGATCGCGGGGCTACACCTTC.

This chain uses TRBV2 with TRBJ2-7; D remains ambiguous. From germline, CDR1 is SNHLY and CDR2 FYNNEI. The CDR3 has 12 amino acids. The germline V and J ends were trimmed by 7 bases and 5 bases, with 12 bases remaining between them. The CDR3, as DNA: TGTGCCAGCACCCTAAACCGGGACGAGCAGTACTTC. Translating it yields CASTLNRDEQYF.

The chain employs TRBV18 and TRBJ2-1, with D tentatively TRBD2 (6 bases). Trimming took 3 bases from V and 4 from J, leaving 16 bases between them. CDR1 is KGHSH and CDR2 is LQKENI in the germline V gene. The CDR3 covers 16 residues. CDR3 sequence: CASSPSRASAYNEQFF. The CDR3 nucleotides are TGTGCCAGCTCACCTTCGAGGGCTAGCGCATACAATGAGCAGTTCTTC. Using reference TRBV18 and TRBJ2-1 for the parts outside the CDR3, the full variable domain is NAGVMQNPRHLVRRRGQEARLRCSPMKGHSHVYWYRQLPEEGLKFMVYLQKENIIDESGMPKERFSAEFPKEGPSILRIQQVVRGDSAAYFCASSPSRASAYNEQFFGPGTRLTVL.

The chain employs TRBV20-1 and TRBJ2-1; unclear D gene. This CDR3 is 16 amino acids long. The germline CDR1 and CDR2 sequences are DFQATT and SNEGSKA (reference sequence). Trimming removed 3 bases from V and 5 bases from J, with 20 bases in between. In DNA form, the CDR3 reads TGCAGTGCTAGGGACCCCCAAGGACCGTCGCACAATGAGCAGTTCTTC. This translates into CSARDPQGPSHNEQFF.

In its sample, this clonotype was seen many times. The V call is TRBV6-1, the J call TRBJ2-7, with TRBD1 matching over 9 bases. Per germline, CDR1 MNHNS and CDR2 SASEGT. J was trimmed by 6 bases and V by 7 bases; bases with no gene match: 13. The CDR3 length is 15 residues. The CDR3 DNA is TGTGCCAGCACCCAGGCCGGGACAGGGTCTGCCGAGCAGTACTTC. This codes for CASTQAGTGSAEQYF.

This clonotype has a handful of counts. V usage is TRBV1 and J usage is TRBJ2-5. TRBV1 is an annotated pseudogene. The CDR3 length is 18 residues. The DNA of the CDR3 is TGCACCAGCAGCCAAGATTGTTCATGCCAGATAGAACGGGGGACCCAGTACTTC. Its translation: CTSSQDCSCQIERGTQYF.

This clonotype appeared once. A much larger clone differs by one base, so this may be a read error. Since no conserved phenylalanine or tryptophan closes the CDR3, a read error is the likely cause. This rearrangement joins TRBV6-2 or TRBV6-3 to TRBJ2-7; D is unclear. With 5 bases removed from V and 4 bases from J, the gap between germline ends came to 12 bases. Germline assignment: CDR1 MNHEY and CDR2 SVGEGT. CDR3 size: 13 residues. Here the CDR3 DNA reads TGTGCCAGCAGTAGTTCCCCCGGGTACGAGCAGTACTCC. It encodes CASSSSPGYEQYS.

In nucleotides, the CDR3 is TGCAGTGCCGAAAGGGGGGCTGAGACCCAGTACTTC. Amino acids: CSAERGAETQYF. V usage is TRBV20-1 and J usage is TRBJ2-5; D is perhaps TRBD1 or TRBD2 (6 bases each). Germline CDR1 DFQATT, CDR2 SNEGSKA (reference sequence). V lost 6 bases to trimming and J lost 5 bases, with 13 bases between them. This CDR3 comprises 12 residues.

This clonotype was observed at least ten times. V gene TRBV7-8 combines with J gene TRBJ2-1, with D unresolved. V was pared by 4 bases and J by 0 bases, with 10 bases between. The CDR3 totals 15 residues. Per germline, CDR1 SGHVS and CDR2 FQNEAQ. The CDR3 DNA is TGTGCCAGCAGCTCGCCTTTGAGCTCCTACAATGAGCAGTTCTTC. Protein sequence: CASSSPLSSYNEQFF.

This clonotype was counted ten times or more. This rearrangement joins TRBV6-2 or TRBV6-3 to TRBJ1-5, with D maybe TRBD1 (5 bases). The CDR3 consists of 15 residues. Germline lookup yields CDR1 MNHEY and CDR2 SVGEGT. Deletions cut 5 bases from V and 2 bases from J, with 13 bases between. This chain's CDR3 is CASSTQGNGNQPQHF. DNA for the CDR3: TGTGCCAGCAGTACTCAGGGCAACGGCAATCAGCCCCAGCATTTT.

This clonotype was seen repeatedly, ten times or more. The chain is built from TRBV20-1 and TRBJ2-5; 7 nucleotides line up with TRBD2. The germline gives CDR1 DFQATT, CDR2 SNEGSKA (reference sequence). The CDR3 extends over 16 amino acids. V trimming: 6 bases; J trimming: 4 bases; junction bases outside the gene matches: 17. This CDR3 reads CSAGRGRVRRAETQYF. The DNA of the CDR3 is TGCAGTGCAGGGAGGGGCAGGGTCCGGAGGGCAGAGACCCAGTACTTC.

This clonotype was detected only a few times. The chain employs TRBV18 and TRBJ2-7, with 8 nucleotides matching TRBD2. Losses at the gene ends were 4 bases for V and 1 base for J; bases not matched to a gene: 6. CDR1 and CDR2 (germline): KGHSH, LQKENI. The CDR3 extends over 15 amino acids. In DNA form, the CDR3 reads TGTGCCAGCTCACGTCATAGCGGGACTTCCTACGAGCAGTACTTC. The encoded protein is CASSRHSGTSYEQYF.

The chain uses TRBV29-1 and TRBJ2-3; D is ambiguous. The CDR3 length is 11 residues. Germline V gives CDR1 SQVTM, CDR2 ANQGSEA. V lost 0 bases to trimming and J lost 7 bases, with 5 bases between them. The CDR3 region has the DNA TGCAGCGTTGAAGATCCGAATACGCAGTATTTT. It codes for CSVEDPNTQYF.

This clonotype was counted a few times. The gene calls are TRBV11-3 and TRBJ2-3, with 10 positions matching TRBD2. V was pared by 5 bases and J by 4 bases, with 3 bases of the junction left unmatched. Germline values: CDR1 SGHNT, CDR2 YENEEA. CDR3 length: 14 residues. The CDR3 DNA reads TGTGCCAGCAGCCCTAGCGGGAGACCAGATACGCAGTATTTT. As protein: CASSPSGRPDTQYF.

This clonotype was observed many times. The chain joins TRBV29-1 to TRBJ1-1; D unclear. Trimming removed 5 bases from V and 11 bases from J, with 18 bases in between. Germline CDR1 SQVTM, CDR2 ANQGSEA. The CDR3 has 12 residues. CDR3 sequence reads: CSVTEPGVEAFF. The CDR3, as DNA: TGCAGCGTTACCGAACCCGGGGTAGAGGCTTTCTTT.

This clonotype has just a few counts. The chain links TRBV20-1 to TRBJ2-3, with D maybe TRBD1 (6 bases). V was pared by 3 bases and J by 3 bases, with 16 bases between. This CDR3 is 15 amino acids long. Germline V gives CDR1 DFQATT, CDR2 SNEGSKA (reference sequence). As DNA, the CDR3 is TGCAGTGCTAGTACGCCTGACAGGATTACAGATACGCAGTATTTT. It codes for CSASTPDRITDTQYF.

This clonotype was found a few times. CDR3 in DNA: TGTGCCACCAGTGATCGACGACGGACAGGGGCAGAGACCCAGTACTTC. This translates into CATSDRRRTGAETQYF. The genes are TRBV24-1 and TRBJ2-5; TRBD1 aligns across 9 bases. CDR1 KGHDR and CDR2 SFDVKD come from the germline V gene. J lost 4 bases, V lost 3 bases, and 8 bases had no gene match. This CDR3 spans 16 amino acids.

There are a few counts of this clonotype. V and J are TRBV27 and TRBJ2-2, with D perhaps matching TRBD2 (6 bases). Germline V lookup: CDR1 MNHEY, CDR2 SMNVEV (reference sequence). The length of the CDR3 is 17 residues. Trimming pared 6 bases from V and 3 bases from J, leaving 20 bases between. The CDR3 loop is CASRHLKITGDTGELFF. CDR3 nucleotides: TGTGCCAGCAGGCACCTAAAAATAACGGGGGACACCGGGGAGCTGTTTTTT.

This clonotype was seen ten or more times. The rearrangement links TRBV6-5 to TRBJ2-3; possibly TRBD2 for D (5 bases). The CDR3 contains 12 residues. V was pared by 6 bases and J by 8 bases, with 12 bases between. Germline loops: CDR1 MNHEY, CDR2 SVGAGI. Here the CDR3 DNA reads TGTGCCAGCAGGGTCGGAGAGGGTACGCAGTATTTT. Protein sequence: CASRVGEGTQYF.